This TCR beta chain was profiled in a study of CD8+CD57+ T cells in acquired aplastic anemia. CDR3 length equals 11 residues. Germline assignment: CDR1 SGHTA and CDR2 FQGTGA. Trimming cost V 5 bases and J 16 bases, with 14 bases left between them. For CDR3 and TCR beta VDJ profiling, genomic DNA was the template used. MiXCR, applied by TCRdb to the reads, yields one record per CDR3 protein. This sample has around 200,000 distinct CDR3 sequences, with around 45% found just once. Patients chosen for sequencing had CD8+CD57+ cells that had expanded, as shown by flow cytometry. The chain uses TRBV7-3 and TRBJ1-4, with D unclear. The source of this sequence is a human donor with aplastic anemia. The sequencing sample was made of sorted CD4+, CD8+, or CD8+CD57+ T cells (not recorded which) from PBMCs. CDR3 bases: TGTGCCAGCAGCCCCCGATTCGGGAGGTTTTTT. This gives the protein CASSPRFGRFF.